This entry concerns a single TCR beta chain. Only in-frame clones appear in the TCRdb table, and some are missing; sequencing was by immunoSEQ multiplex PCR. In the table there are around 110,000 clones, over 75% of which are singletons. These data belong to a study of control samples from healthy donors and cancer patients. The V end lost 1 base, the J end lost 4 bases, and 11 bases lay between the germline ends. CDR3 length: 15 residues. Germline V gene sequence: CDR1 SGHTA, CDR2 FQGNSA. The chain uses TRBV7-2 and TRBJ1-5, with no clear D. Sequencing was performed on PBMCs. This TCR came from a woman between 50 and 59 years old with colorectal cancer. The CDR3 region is CASSLENQANQPQHF. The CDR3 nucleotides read TGTGCCAGCAGCTTAGAGAATCAGGCAAATCAGCCCCAGCATTTT.